Following are 9 T cell receptor beta chains from one sample sequenced in a study of blood T cell repertoires in COVID-19. Data came from immunoSEQ multiplex PCR; TCRdb stores just in-frame clones and leaves some out. The table shows about 360,000 clones, with roughly 80% occurring only once. The specimen sequenced was peripheral blood. The receptors here all came from a human donor with acute or convalescent COVID-19. The donor label of this sample is uncertain.

V gene TRBV4-2 combines with J gene TRBJ2-7; a possible D gene is TRBD1 (5 bases). In germline, CDR1 is LGHNA, CDR2 YNFKEQ. Trimming pared 0 bases from V and 1 base from J, leaving 10 bases between. This CDR3 spans 15 amino acids. The CDR3 DNA reads as TGTGCCAGCAGCCAAGAGGAGACAGTTTCCTACGAGCAGTACTTC. Its translation is CASSQEETVSYEQYF.

This chain links TRBV4-2 with TRBJ2-2, with 8 nucleotides matching TRBD2. The CDR3 contains 20 residues. The germline V gene has CDR1 LGHNA and CDR2 YNFKEQ. The ends lost 0 bases at V and 9 bases at J; junction bases unmatched: 21. CDR3 loop: CASSQEPSLQRGIVVWELFF. CDR3 DNA sequence: TGTGCCAGCAGCCAAGAGCCCTCCCTCCAGCGGGGGATCGTTGTGTGGGAGCTGTTTTTT.

The V gene is TRBV5-1, the J gene TRBJ1-3; 8 nucleotides line up with TRBD1. CDR3 length: 17 residues. V gave up 4 bases and J gave up 0 bases; unmatched junction bases: 9. Germline lookup yields CDR1 SGHRS and CDR2 YFSETQ. The CDR3 coding sequence is TGCGCCAGCAGCAGACTACAGGGGGGAAGCTCTGGAAACACCATATATTTT. Protein: CASSRLQGGSSGNTIYF.

The CDR3 here is CASSPVQGADSPLHF. The CDR3 nucleotides read TGTGCCAGCAGCCCAGTTCAGGGGGCGGATTCACCCCTCCACTTT. This sequence joins TRBV7-9 and TRBJ1-6; 8 nucleotides agree with TRBD1. V trimming: 5 bases; J trimming: 8 bases; junction bases outside the gene matches: 8. Looked up from germline, CDR1 is SEHNR and CDR2 is FQNEAQ (reference sequence). This CDR3 is built from 15 residues.

This sequence joins TRBV28 and TRBJ1-6, with 8 bases identical to TRBD1. There are 17 residues in the CDR3. The V segment lost 4 bases and the J segment 7 bases; nucleotides outside the gene matches: 12. Germline V gene data show CDR1 as MDHEN and CDR2 as SYDVKM. DNA of the CDR3: TGTGCCAGCAGTTCTTCACCGACAGGGGTTTACAATTCACCCCTCCACTTT. As protein: CASSSSPTGVYNSPLHF.

This rearrangement joins TRBV10-3 to TRBJ2-7; 9 nucleotides match TRBD2. This CDR3 contains 15 residues. With 4 bases clipped from V and 6 bases from J, the junction kept 10 bases outside the gene matches. The germline CDR1 and CDR2 sequences are ENHRY and SYGVKD. CDR3 nucleotides: TGTGCCATCAGTGTGTACGCGTCTAGCGGGACCGAGCAGTACTTC. Translation gives CAISVYASSGTEQYF.

The sample holds one count of this clone. J is TRBJ1-4 and V is TRBV6-6; possibly TRBD1 for D (6 bases). Per the germline V gene, CDR1 is MNHNY and CDR2 is SVGAGI (reference sequence). With 4 bases removed from V and 2 bases from J, the gap between germline ends came to 8 bases. This CDR3 has 14 amino acids. CDR3 sequence: CASSSGHTNEKLFF. CDR3 bases: TGTGCCAGCAGTTCGGGACACACTAATGAAAAACTGTTTTTT.

The chain recombines TRBV19 with TRBJ2-7; 8 bases are a match to TRBD1. The CDR3 is 14 amino acids. Looked up from germline, CDR1 is LNHDA and CDR2 is SQIVND (reference sequence). V shed 3 bases, J shed 6 bases, and the junction held 7 bases outside the gene matches. The CDR3 protein is CASSIGQGWAEQYF. CDR3 in DNA: TGTGCCAGTAGTATTGGACAGGGTTGGGCCGAGCAGTACTTC.

This clone occurred many times. This chain connects TRBV10-3 to TRBJ2-3; 9 bases are a match to TRBD2. Unmatched junction bases numbered 6, after V lost 6 bases and J lost 2 bases. The germline gives CDR1 ENHRY, CDR2 SYGVKD. This CDR3 region has 15 residues. The CDR3 coding sequence is TGTGCCATCAGCGAGACTAGCGGATTCACAGATACGCAGTATTTT. Translation gives CAISETSGFTDTQYF.